Listed below are T cell receptor beta chains from one sample, sequenced in a study of T cell responses to AZD1222 COVID-19 vaccine. Sequencing used immunoSEQ multiplex PCR; TCRdb keeps in-frame clones, though not all of them. The sample records around 110,000 clones, approximately 90% being singletons. The source material was peripheral blood, sampled 28 days after the second AZD1222 dose. The receptors derive from an adult who received the AZD1222 COVID-19 vaccine. Each CDR3 is given with its conserved first and last residue.

j_call v_call cdr3_aa
TRBJ2-1 TRBV10-1 CASSSGQGLTIFF
TRBJ2-1 TRBV7-8 CASSSSADIAGVGNEQFF
TRBJ2-1 TRBV4-1 CASSQLAGVGIYNEQFF
TRBJ1-6 TRBV30 CAWNPGYDNSPLHF
TRBJ1-2 TRBV7-2 CASSLRALHGYTF
TRBJ2-3 TRBV5-1 CASSFGAFTDTQYF
TRBJ1-6 TRBV30 CAWSVVQYNSPLHF
TRBJ1-2 TRBV19 CASSTTARDYGYTF
TRBJ1-4 TRBV5-1 CASSLAGGDEKLFF
TRBJ1-1 TRBV19 CASSSWTVGGTEAFF
TRBJ2-7 TRBV27 CASSLQGATEQYF
TRBJ2-2 TRBV9 CASSVVGATGELFF
TRBJ2-1 TRBV11-3 CASSLGQGSYNEQFF
TRBJ2-7 TRBV27 CASSLGPLSSGSSEQYF
TRBJ2-3 TRBV10-3 CAISGGSASGISTDTQYF
TRBJ2-1 TRBV7-3 CASSLLGVSYNEQFF